Below, one TCR beta chain is given with its context. Its antigen remains unidentified. Total RNA, at least 5.5 micrograms per sample, came from PBMCs. The data were taken from a study of blood T cells in healthy people across ages. General study points: A conclusive naive versus antigen-experienced comparison was prevented by the unsorted PBMCs.

Together with a sample-barcoded 5' primer, a J-beta primer mix was included in a second PCR lasting 7 to 11 cycles. Each CDR3 protein gets one entry after TCRdb re-called the 5' RACE reads with MiXCR. The sample holds roughly 1,500,000 distinct CDR3 sequences; approximately 32% are singletons and the top ten take around 10%. Sequencing was done on a sample of blood. The receptor was isolated from a woman aged 30 to 39 in good health.

CDR3 nucleotide sequence: TGTGCCAGTCGGGACCTGGGGTCCTACGAGCAGTACTTC. Translating it yields CASRDLGSYEQYF. The chain is built from TRBV19 and TRBJ2-7; D possibly matches TRBD1 or TRBD2 (5 bases each). Deletions cut 8 bases from V and 1 base from J, with 12 bases between. This CDR3 region has 13 residues. CDR1 is LNHDA, CDR2 SQIVND, per germline (reference sequence).